Following are 29 T cell receptor beta chains from one sample sequenced in a study of T-cell memory formation after mild COVID-19. Each CDR3 protein gets one entry after TCRdb re-called the 5' RACE reads with MiXCR. The sample shows about 180,000 distinct CDR3 sequences, roughly 16% of them seen only once. The sequencing input was PBMCs or a T cell subset sorted from them (not recorded which). The receptors derive from an adult woman who had mild COVID-19 (a few samples of this study predate the infection). Cell type and time point are not known.

J is TRBJ1-2 and V is TRBV7-9; perhaps TRBD1 as D (6 bases). This CDR3 comprises 13 residues. Germline CDR1 and CDR2: SEHNR and FQNEAQ (reference sequence). The V end was cut by 5 bases, the J end by 4 bases, with 11 bases between. The CDR3 region is CASSNDRSYGYTF. CDR3 bases: TGTGCCAGCAGCAATGACAGGTCCTATGGCTACACCTTC.

There are many counts of this clonotype. The gene calls are TRBV14 and TRBJ2-5; D unclear. Germline-derived CDR1 and CDR2 are SGHDN and FVKESK. The CDR3 spans 15 residues. V shed 2 bases and J shed 4 bases, with 14 bases lying between them. CDR3 sequence reads: CASSQRRGVRETQYF. DNA of the CDR3: TGTGCCAGCAGCCAACGGCGTGGGGTCCGAGAGACCCAGTACTTC.

The V and J genes are TRBV28 and TRBJ2-4, with TRBD2 identical over 8 bases. Germline-derived CDR1 and CDR2 are MDHEN and SYDVKM. CDR3 length: 14 amino acids. V lost 6 bases, J lost 1 base, and 2 bases stayed unmatched. CDR3 DNA sequence: TGTGCCAGCAGGCGGGGGGCGGCCAAAAACATTCAGTACTTC. It codes for CASRRGAAKNIQYF. Combining the CDR3 with reference TRBV28 and TRBJ2-4 gives the whole variable domain DVKVTQSSRYLVKRTGEKVFLECVQDMDHENMFWYRQDPGLGLRLIYFSYDVKMKEKGDIPEGYSVSREKKERFSLILESASTNQTSMYLCASRRGAAKNIQYFGAGTRLSVL.

The chain joins TRBV4-1 to TRBJ1-6; a possible D gene is TRBD1 (6 bases). This CDR3 has 15 amino acids. Trimming shortened V by 1 base and J by 12 bases, and 16 bases separated the two germline ends. The germline V gene has CDR1 MGHRA and CDR2 YSYEKL. The CDR3 nucleotides read TGCGCCAGCAGCCAAGTAGGGGGTACCGGTGTACCCCTCCACTTT. Amino acids: CASSQVGGTGVPLHF.

This clonotype occurred a few times. The chain combines TRBV14 with TRBJ2-1; 11 bases agree with TRBD2. The length of the CDR3 is 16 residues. Unmatched junction bases numbered 3, after V lost 1 base and J lost 4 bases. Per the germline V gene, CDR1 is SGHDN and CDR2 is FVKESK. In DNA form, the CDR3 reads TGTGCCAGCAGCCAAGGTACTAGCGGGAGTTACAATGAGCAGTTCTTC. The encoded protein is CASSQGTSGSYNEQFF.

There are a few counts of this clonotype. This chain uses TRBV12-3 or TRBV12-4 with TRBJ1-5; 8 nucleotides agree with TRBD1. V lost 5 bases and J lost 7; bases outside the gene matches: 10. The CDR3 is made up of 15 amino acids. The CDR3 sequence: CASSRGQGGSQPQHF. CDR3 bases: TGTGCCAGCAGTCGTGGACAGGGCGGGTCCCAGCCCCAGCATTTT.

This clonotype was seen more than once but under ten times. The genes are TRBV18 and TRBJ2-7; D possibly matches TRBD1 or TRBD2 (6 bases each). Germline V gives CDR1 KGHSH, CDR2 LQKENI. CDR3 size: 16 residues. V was shortened by 3 bases and J by 0 bases, with 15 bases between the two germline ends. CDR3 sequence: CASSPGGHLFSYEQYF. The DNA for the CDR3 is TGTGCCAGCTCACCCGGGGGACACTTATTCTCCTACGAGCAGTACTTC. Full variable domain (missing parts from reference TRBV18 and TRBJ2-7): NAGVMQNPRHLVRRRGQEARLRCSPMKGHSHVYWYRQLPEEGLKFMVYLQKENIIDESGMPKERFSAEFPKEGPSILRIQQVVRGDSAAYFCASSPGGHLFSYEQYFGPGTRLTVT.

The chain combines TRBV7-9 with TRBJ1-2; D remains unclear. Between the trimmed V and J ends, which lost 0 bases and 5 bases, there was a span of 10 bases. The CDR3 loop spans 14 amino acids. CDR1 SEHNR and CDR2 FQNEAQ come from the germline V gene (reference sequence). This chain's CDR3 is CASSLAFGDYGYTF. Here the CDR3 DNA reads TGTGCCAGCAGCTTAGCGTTCGGGGATTATGGCTACACCTTC.

V gene TRBV7-2 combines with J gene TRBJ2-5, with 8 bases that match TRBD2. Unmatched junction bases numbered 12, after V lost 5 bases and J lost 1 base. Germline V gives CDR1 SGHTA, CDR2 FQGNSA. The length of the CDR3 is 17 residues. CDR3 bases: TGTGCCAGCAGCCCCCGGGTAGTAAGCGGGAGCCAAGAGACCCAGTACTTC. This gives the protein CASSPRVVSGSQETQYF.

The V call is TRBV7-9, the J call TRBJ1-2, with D maybe TRBD1 (6 bases). The CDR3 runs 12 residues. CDR1 SEHNR and CDR2 FQNEAQ come from the germline V gene (reference sequence). V was cut by 8 bases and J by 8 bases, with 15 bases left in between. CDR3 amino acids: CASGGQTIGYTF. Written as DNA, the CDR3 is TGTGCCAGCGGGGGGCAGACGATAGGCTACACCTTC.

The sample holds a few counts of this clonotype. The V call is TRBV18, the J call TRBJ1-2; D ambiguous. Trimming took 1 base from V and 2 from J, leaving 8 bases between them. The CDR3 is 14 amino acids. CDR1 is KGHSH and CDR2 is LQKENI in the germline V gene. DNA for the CDR3: TGTGCCAGCTCACCACGGGCTGGGAACTATGGCTACACCTTC. Residues: CASSPRAGNYGYTF.

DNA for the CDR3: TGTGCCAGCAGCTTGGGACATTACTACGAGCAGTACTTC. Amino acid sequence: CASSLGHYYEQYF. The rearrangement uses TRBV7-9 and TRBJ2-7, with a weak D call TRBD1 (6 bases). V was cut by 3 bases and J by 3 bases, with 9 bases left in between. CDR1 and CDR2 (germline): SEHNR, FQNEAQ (reference sequence). The CDR3 contains 13 residues.

The rearrangement links TRBV4-3 to TRBJ2-1; D is ambiguous. The V and J ends lost 1 base and 5 bases respectively, with 3 bases between them. Germline V gene lookup returns CDR1 LGHNA and CDR2 YSLEER. This CDR3 contains 12 residues. Here the CDR3 DNA reads TGCGCCAGCAGCCAAGTGGACAATGAGCAGTTCTTC. Its translation is CASSQVDNEQFF.

This chain uses TRBV20-1 with TRBJ1-1; D is unresolved. The CDR3 length is 16 residues. Germline CDR1 DFQATT, CDR2 SNEGSKA (reference sequence). Deletions cut 0 bases from V and 0 bases from J, with 14 bases between. In DNA, the CDR3 is TGCAGTGCTAGAGATCCGTTTCGAGGTATGAACACTGAAGCTTTCTTT. This encodes CSARDPFRGMNTEAFF.

There are a few counts of this clonotype. The gene calls are TRBV7-2 and TRBJ2-3; 12 bases align to TRBD2. Unmatched junction bases numbered 8, after V lost 5 bases and J lost 2 bases. CDR1 is SGHTA and CDR2 is FQGNSA in the germline V gene. CDR3 length: 17 residues. The CDR3 loop reads CASSERTSGIATDTQYF. The CDR3 DNA reads TGTGCCAGCAGCGAACGGACTAGCGGGATAGCCACAGATACGCAGTATTTT.

The CDR3 DNA reads TGTGCCAGCAAAAACGGGGGAGCGAACACCGGGGAGCTGTTTTTT. Protein sequence: CASKNGGANTGELFF. This chain links TRBV6-5 with TRBJ2-2, with a possible D match to TRBD2 (6 bases). Deletions cut 7 bases from V and 0 bases from J, with 12 bases between. Germline lookup yields CDR1 MNHEY and CDR2 SVGAGI. The CDR3 runs to 15 residues.

The rearrangement joins TRBV9 to TRBJ2-1, with D possibly matching TRBD2 (5 bases). The CDR3 runs 13 residues. The V gene's germline CDR1 is SGDLS and CDR2 YYNGEE. Trimming stripped 0 bases from V and 6 bases from J, with 7 bases between. CDR3: CASSVERANEQFF. CDR3 DNA: TGTGCCAGCAGCGTAGAGAGGGCCAATGAGCAGTTCTTC.

In this sample, this clonotype turned up a few times. This chain's CDR3 is CASSLGGTQSYEQYF. The CDR3 DNA sequence: TGCGCCAGCAGCTTGGGTGGGACACAATCCTACGAGCAGTACTTC. The chain joins TRBV5-1 to TRBJ2-7; D is possibly TRBD1 (6 bases). The CDR3 length is 15 residues. Germline V gives CDR1 SGHRS, CDR2 YFSETQ. V gave up 0 bases and J gave up 1 base, with 11 bases separating them.

This clonotype was seen many times. V is TRBV2 and J is TRBJ2-3; no clear D gene. Per germline, CDR1 SNHLY and CDR2 FYNNEI. Trimming pared 8 bases from V and 0 bases from J, leaving 24 bases between. The CDR3 has 18 amino acids. The CDR3 is CASLFTLDPWSSTDTQYF. In nucleotides, the CDR3 is TGTGCCAGCTTGTTCACCCTTGACCCCTGGAGTAGCACAGATACGCAGTATTTT.

There are a few counts of this clonotype. The chain recombines TRBV20-1 with TRBJ2-3; TRBD2 matches 10 bases. The ends lost 3 bases at V and 2 bases at J; junction bases unmatched: 14. This CDR3 comprises 18 residues. In germline, CDR1 is DFQATT, CDR2 SNEGSKA (reference sequence). The CDR3 region has the DNA TGCAGTGCTAGTGGGGGGCCGGTAGCGGGAGGCTCCACAGATACGCAGTATTTT. Translating gives CSASGGPVAGGSTDTQYF.

The CDR3 nucleotides read TGTGCCAGCTCACCCTCCTACCCTAGCACAGATACGCAGTATTTT. Translation gives CASSPSYPSTDTQYF. The J gene is TRBJ2-3, the V gene TRBV18; D unresolved. The ends were cut back, 3 bases at V and 0 bases at J, with 10 bases in the middle. CDR1 and CDR2 from the germline V gene are KGHSH and LQKENI. The CDR3 is 15 residues long.

This clonotype is a singleton in its sample. J is TRBJ2-6 and V is TRBV15, with D possibly TRBD1 on 5 matching bases. Between the trimmed V and J ends, which lost 5 bases and 0 bases, there was a span of 5 bases. CDR1 LNHNV and CDR2 YYDKDF come from the germline V gene (reference sequence). This CDR3 has 14 amino acids. DNA of the CDR3: TGTGCCACCAGCGGGGCCTCTGGGGCCAACGTCCTGACTTTC. Translating it yields CATSGASGANVLTF.

The table lists this clonotype with a few counts. CDR3 protein: CAISGQYAGAVNEQFF. The CDR3 region has the DNA TGTGCCATCAGTGGACAGTATGCGGGAGCGGTCAATGAGCAGTTCTTC. The chain recombines TRBV10-3 with TRBJ2-1; TRBD2 agrees at 7 bases. The germline gives CDR1 ENHRY, CDR2 SYGVKD. Losses at the gene ends were 4 bases for V and 6 bases for J; bases not matched to a gene: 12. The CDR3 loop spans 16 amino acids.

This clonotype was seen more than once but under ten times. The V gene is TRBV5-1, the J gene TRBJ2-2; D is unclear. V lost 4 bases and J 0 bases, leaving 10 bases between the germline ends. The germline V gene encodes CDR1 SGHRS and CDR2 YFSETQ. This CDR3 is 15 amino acids long. The CDR3 protein is CASSPKGPNTGELFF. CDR3 sequence (DNA): TGCGCCAGCAGCCCTAAGGGTCCGAACACCGGGGAGCTGTTTTTT. The whole variable domain, filled in from reference TRBV5-1 and TRBJ2-2, reads KAGVTQTPRYLIKTRGQQVTLSCSPISGHRSVSWYQQTPGQGLQFLFEYFSETQRNKGNFPGRFSGRQFSNSRSEMNVSTLELGDSALYLCASSPKGPNTGELFFGEGSRLTVL.

This clonotype was observed a handful of times. The chain combines TRBV29-1 with TRBJ1-4; perhaps TRBD1 as D (5 bases). CDR1 is SQVTM and CDR2 is ANQGSEA in the germline V gene. V shed 7 bases and J shed 7 bases, with 13 bases lying between them. CDR3 length: 12 residues. The CDR3 DNA reads as TGCAGCGCAAAGCAGGGTAGTGAAAAACTGTTTTTT. This gives the protein CSAKQGSEKLFF.

This clonotype was seen more than once but under ten times. The genes are TRBV7-9 and TRBJ2-3; D call uncertain. The V end was cut by 3 bases, the J end by 6 bases, with 10 bases between. CDR1 and CDR2 (germline): SEHNR, FQNEAQ (reference sequence). There are 13 residues in the CDR3. DNA of the CDR3: TGTGCCAGCAGCTTTGGGTGGCCCGATACGCAGTATTTT. This sequence encodes CASSFGWPDTQYF.

This clonotype was picked up a small number of times. The CDR3 bases are TGCAGTGCTAAACCAGCCGGGAACTCCTACGAGCAGTACTTC. Translating it yields CSAKPAGNSYEQYF. V gene TRBV20-1 combines with J gene TRBJ2-7; perhaps TRBD2 as D (5 bases). Germline V gene lookup returns CDR1 DFQATT and CDR2 SNEGSKA (reference sequence). This CDR3 is 14 amino acids long. V gave up 4 bases and J gave up 0 bases, with 13 bases separating them.

This clonotype appeared many times. The rearrangement links TRBV7-2 to TRBJ2-7, with 8 bases aligning to TRBD1. Per germline, CDR1 SGHTA and CDR2 FQGNSA. The CDR3 is made up of 14 amino acids. Trimming removed 4 bases from V and 1 base from J; junction bases left unmatched: 3. The CDR3 region has the DNA TGTGCCAGCAGCTATGACAGGGGATCCTACGAGCAGTACTTC. As protein: CASSYDRGSYEQYF.

The J gene is TRBJ1-2, the V gene TRBV20-1; D may be TRBD1 (5 bases). Germline V gene sequence: CDR1 DFQATT, CDR2 SNEGSKA (reference sequence). Trimming pared 2 bases from V and 4 bases from J, leaving 17 bases between. The CDR3 contains 15 residues. The CDR3 region has the DNA TGCAGTGCTAGACCGTCGGAACAGGCCATCTATGGCTACACCTTC. The encoded protein is CSARPSEQAIYGYTF.